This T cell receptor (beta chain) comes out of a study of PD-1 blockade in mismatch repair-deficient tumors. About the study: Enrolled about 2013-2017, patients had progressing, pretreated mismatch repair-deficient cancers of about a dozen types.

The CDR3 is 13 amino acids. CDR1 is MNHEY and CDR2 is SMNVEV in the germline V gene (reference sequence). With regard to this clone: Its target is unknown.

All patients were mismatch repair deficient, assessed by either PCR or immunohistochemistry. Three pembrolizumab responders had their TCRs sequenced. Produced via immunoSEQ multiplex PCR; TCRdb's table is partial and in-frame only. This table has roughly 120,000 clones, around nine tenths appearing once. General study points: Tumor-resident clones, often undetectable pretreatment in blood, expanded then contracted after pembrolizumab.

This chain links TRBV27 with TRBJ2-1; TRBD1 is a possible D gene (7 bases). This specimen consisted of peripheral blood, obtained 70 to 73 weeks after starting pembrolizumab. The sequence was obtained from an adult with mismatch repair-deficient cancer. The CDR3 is CTAGQSSYNEQFF. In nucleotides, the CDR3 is TGTACGGCGGGACAGAGTTCCTACAATGAGCAGTTCTTC.